Included here is one T cell receptor (beta chain) sequence, with context. The data originate from a study of technical replicates of blood from a handful of donors. TCRdb keeps only in-frame clones here, not all; method: immunoSEQ multiplex PCR. There are about 60,000 clones in the sample; approximately 86% occur only once, and 5% to 5.5% lies in the top ten. The receptor's source is a human donor in good health. Some clones in this sample may be carry-over from other donors' samples. The source material was PBMCs.

In nucleotides, the CDR3 is TGTGCCAGCACCGACACAGGGTTGGGCTACACCTTC. This sequence encodes CASTDTGLGYTF. The chain links TRBV25-1 to TRBJ1-2; D possibly corresponds to TRBD1 (6 bases). The germline CDR1 and CDR2 sequences are MGHDK and SYGVNS. Trimming shortened V by 7 bases and J by 8 bases, and 14 bases separated the two germline ends. The CDR3 has 12 amino acids.